This TCR beta chain is from a study of cytomegalovirus exposure and HLA in healthy donors (dated by TCRdb to 2015 to 2018). Regarding the research as a whole: An earlier analysis of several hundred of the donors reported roughly 270 Gb of sequence data and 117 million unique TCR beta sequences from approximately 180 million T cells. Typing coverage varied by locus: roughly 629-640 donors for A, B, C, DRB1 and DQB1; 522 for DQA1; over 600 for DPA1; 450 to 480 for DPB1. All discovery cohort repertoires had been generated using a single sequencing platform. An earlier analysis of some 500 of the donors used high-throughput TCR beta sequencing to judge whether each TCR beta V gene segment behaved as functional or pseudogenic. The study profiled the T cell repertoires of around 700 subjects by immunosequencing and related them to cytomegalovirus serostatus. A later analysis re-examined previously published TCR beta repertoires from over 500 donors and added high-resolution HLA genotyping to investigate patterns of TCR occurrence. In a later genetic analysis, genome-wide SNP genotypes for about three fifths of the 666 donors were used, and that subset was treated as a discovery cohort. On average, roughly 250,000 unique TCR beta nucleotide sequences were sequenced per donor among 398 genotyped donors of the cohort, with roughly a sixth of those sequences being non-productive. Of the 350 to 400 genotyped donors, 65% to 90% fell in the genetic ancestry cluster associated with self-reported Caucasian donors. Donor age, sex, ethnicity and CMV serostatus were collected together with the repertoire data. High-throughput TCR immunosequencing, statistical association of individual TCRs with disease status, and machine learning were combined to predict cytomegalovirus infection status. The later analysis used no new phenotypic data to find candidate immune exposures, relying instead on TCR beta sequences and their occurrence across donors. An early release that covered about 600 HLA-typed donors contained about 300 gigabases of sequencing data and about 84 million unique TCR sequences. The study aimed to test whether cataloging public T cell receptors could reveal signatures of past pathogen exposure. Both class I and class II loci were covered by HLA typing, at four-digit resolution. Roughly five DR-DQ haplotypes were handled as single units for association and clustering because linkage in the cohort was strong. In addition to the first cohort of 666 subjects, a separate validation cohort of 120 different subjects was used. What the study reported, not specific to this receptor: The cohort was sequenced for TCR beta chains only, and without alpha or paired-chain data the features that could be detected were limited. When HLA alleles, especially DR and DQ, strongly co-occurred, attributing TCR associations to individual alleles was difficult. According to the authors, the approach could potentially be generalized to other disease states and immunological phenotypes. Sequencing depth was assumed to be roughly uniform across donors in the presence/absence analyses, though that assumption may not hold. In the study, 150 to 200 TCR beta chains were listed as associated with cytomegalovirus. In vitro tests confirmed that a few of the cytomegalovirus-associated TCR beta chains recognize cytomegalovirus antigens. Most TCR sequences were observed very rarely across donors, whereas some public TCRs were present in many individuals. V-gene and J-gene trimming of TCR beta chains was associated with a missense DCLRE1C variant in a later genetic analysis, and the association was replicated in an independent cohort. Immune exposure information for the cohort was limited to CMV serostatus. A later genetic analysis reported fewer N-insertions in productive TCRs among donors in an Asian-associated ancestry cluster than the approximately 700-donor mean. At a false discovery rate of 0.05, a later analysis linked some 17,000 TCR beta sequences to specific HLA alleles. A later analysis found that TCR association rates varied across HLA loci, with DRB1 alleles showing the most associated TCRs and HLA-C alleles the fewest. A later analysis reported that several top co-occurrence clusters appeared linked to parvovirus B19, influenza, CMV and Epstein-Barr virus. Linkage disequilibrium might explain the correlated functional status among segregating V segments, but an unknown experimental factor could not be ruled out. A cluster of highly shared sequence variants was judged likely to be a technical artifact of the sequencing pipeline. A further reported finding was that TCR beta sequences accurately predicted the HLA-A and HLA-B alleles for most subjects in the first cohort. Because HLA typing was missing for some donors at each locus, association tests included only the typed subset. The 87-base-pair reads could not distinguish some IMGT-functional V segments, including TRBV6-2 and TRBV6-3, so those segments were excluded. In a later analysis, most CMV-associated TCR beta chains were found to appear HLA-restricted, with HLA associations seemingly driven largely by CMV exposure. Compared with equally common non-associated chains, HLA-associated TCR beta chains in a later analysis were more clonally expanded and had lower generation probabilities. The earlier analysis of some 560 of the donors excluded some 16 rarely observed V segments, including chromosome 9 orphons, because counts were too low. In an earlier analysis of around 600 of the donors, most TCR beta V segments appeared in productive rearrangements about 87% or about 30% of the time, broadly matching IMGT annotations. Cytomegalovirus status was reported to be diagnosed by the classifier with high specificity and sensitivity in both the original and validation cohorts.

The cohort comprised 550 to 700 healthy bone marrow donors. At the time of sampling, every cohort member was nominally healthy, though immune exposures that went unrecorded were likely present. The donor tested CMV seropositive, placing the donor among the approximately 290 seropositive members of the cohort. A peripheral blood sample was provided by each donor, and peripheral blood mononuclear cells were used for TCR beta sequencing. Genomic DNA was extracted from the blood cell samples with the Qiagen DNeasy Blood Extraction Kit. Based on the germline V gene, the CDR1 and CDR2 sequences are MNHEY and SVGAGI. V was cut back by 2 bases and J by 2 bases, leaving a gap of 13 bases between them. Taken from cysteine to phenylalanine, the CDR3 has 15 residues. This entry keeps only the CDR3 DNA: 45 bases, framed from base 1. Library preparation was by the immunoSEQ multiplex PCR assay. A mixture of 60 forward primers for TCR Vbeta segments and 13 reverse primers for TCR Jbeta segments was used in the multiplex PCR. The CDR3 region of rearranged TCR beta genes was amplified from genomic DNA with a multiplex PCR assay. Amplified TCR beta libraries were sequenced as 87-base-pair reads on the Illumina HiSeq System. The published analysis was carried out like this. Across the 670 or so repertoires, a later analysis counted around 80 million unique TCR beta chains, some 11 million of which were shared by at least two donors. Raw reads were error-corrected and collapsed into unique sequences by a nearest-neighbor algorithm in which closely related sequences were merged to remove PCR and sequencing errors. To assign V, D and J gene segments, CDR3 sequences were aligned to IMGT reference sequences. For a sequence to be retained, at least a six-nucleotide match to both a V gene segment and a J gene segment was required. A rearrangement was called productive if the CDR3 had no stop codons and remained in frame with V and J, and every other rearrangement was called non-productive. Following IMGT convention, CDR3 was defined as the stretch from the second conserved V-encoded cysteine up to the conserved J-encoded phenylalanine. The earlier analysis of fewer than 750 of the donors excluded sequences that lacked an unambiguous match to a single V gene segment. An earlier analysis of fewer than 750 of the donors classified V segments as functional when productive rearrangements were above 56.7% and as segregating when the standard deviation between donors was above 5%. A statistical classification framework was built to diagnose cytomegalovirus status from the catalog of TCR beta chain sequences. In a later analysis, V and J genes were assigned by comparing TCR nucleotide sequences against IMGT/GENE-DB human TR gene sequences. Using the TCRdist pipeline, a later analysis assigned CDR3 sequences along with most-parsimonious VDJ recombination scenarios. In a later analysis, every TCR beta chain was defined by the combination of its CDR3 amino acid sequence and its V-gene family, and reads without a unique V-gene family were dropped. To address suspected cross-contamination and a sequencing artifact, a later analysis removed 450 to 700 highly shared, low-generation-probability nucleotide sequences. For each public chain, a later analysis derived a clonal expansion index from normalized ranks of inferred template counts within each repertoire. Generation probabilities in a later analysis came from a VDJ recombination model fitted to out-of-frame rearrangements, and those results were checked against IGoR. In a later analysis, TCR-TCR, TCR-HLA and TCR-CMV co-occurrence was scored with hypergeometric tests, and a repertoire-size bias correction was applied to TCR pairs. A later analysis estimated false discovery rates by permuting HLA or CMV assignments 20 times. In a later analysis, co-occurring TCRs were grouped using DBSCAN, with TCRdist sequence similarity added in when clustering inside HLA-allele-positive subsets. Co-occurrence clustering excluded repertoires with fewer than 30,000 or more than 120,000 public chains, plus five with anomalous nucleotide sharing. What TCRdb holds here is the immuneACCESS table cut down to in-frame rearrangements. Part of the clones is not present; checked against another copy, under half of the missing clones reflect an unresolved V gene, and the others are unexplained. D and trimming come from the DNA, and the V and J calls and clone size come from that table. The sample table holds around 160,000 clones, of which roughly 80% were seen once. Of the sample, about 13% falls within the top ten clones.

About this clone itself: There is no known antigen for this receptor. No per-base quality is available; no much larger clone lies one base away.

The chain employs TRBV6-5 and TRBJ2-7; possibly the D gene is TRBD1, per 5 matching bases. This clonotype was obtained from a man between 40 and 49 years old in good health and CMV-seropositive. Sequenced: PBMCs. The bases read TGTGCCAGCAGTTACAAGCCAGGGCGACCCTACGAGCAGTACTTC. The translation is CASSYKPGRPYEQYF.